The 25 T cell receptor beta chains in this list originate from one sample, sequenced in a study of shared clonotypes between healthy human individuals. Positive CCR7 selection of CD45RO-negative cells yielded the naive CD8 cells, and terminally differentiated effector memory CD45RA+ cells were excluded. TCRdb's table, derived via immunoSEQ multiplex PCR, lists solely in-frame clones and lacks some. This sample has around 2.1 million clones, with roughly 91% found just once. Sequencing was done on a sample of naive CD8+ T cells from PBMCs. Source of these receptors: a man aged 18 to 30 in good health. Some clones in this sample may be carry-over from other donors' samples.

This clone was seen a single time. CDR3 DNA: TGCGCCAGCAGCCAATCGTTCGGTCGGAGTATCACTGAAGCTTTCTTT. Amino acid sequence: CASSQSFGRSITEAFF. The genes are TRBV4-1 and TRBJ1-1; no firm D call. The CDR3 covers 16 residues. The germline CDR1 and CDR2 sequences are MGHRA and YSYEKL. V shed 2 bases and J shed 4 bases, with 17 bases lying between them.

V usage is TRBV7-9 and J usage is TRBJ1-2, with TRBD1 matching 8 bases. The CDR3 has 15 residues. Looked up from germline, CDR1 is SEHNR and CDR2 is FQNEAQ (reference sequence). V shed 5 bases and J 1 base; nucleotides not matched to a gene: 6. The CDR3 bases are TGTGCCAGCAGCCCTGGACAGGGCAGTAACTATGGCTACACCTTC. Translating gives CASSPGQGSNYGYTF.

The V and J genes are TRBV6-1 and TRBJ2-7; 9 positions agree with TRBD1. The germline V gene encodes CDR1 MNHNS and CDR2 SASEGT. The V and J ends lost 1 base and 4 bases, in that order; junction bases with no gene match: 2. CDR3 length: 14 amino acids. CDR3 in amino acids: CASSEEQGAYEQYF. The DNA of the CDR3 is TGTGCCAGCAGTGAAGAACAGGGGGCGTACGAGCAGTACTTC.

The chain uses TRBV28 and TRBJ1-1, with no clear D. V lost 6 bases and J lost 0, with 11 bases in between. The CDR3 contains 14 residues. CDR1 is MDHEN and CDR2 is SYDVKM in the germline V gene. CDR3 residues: CASRVTGMNTEAFF. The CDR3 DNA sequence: TGTGCCAGCAGAGTGACCGGGATGAACACTGAAGCTTTCTTT.

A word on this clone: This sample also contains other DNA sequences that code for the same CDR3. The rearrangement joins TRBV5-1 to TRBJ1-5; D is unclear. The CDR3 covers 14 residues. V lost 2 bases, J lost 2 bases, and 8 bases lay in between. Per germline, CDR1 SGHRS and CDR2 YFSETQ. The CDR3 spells CASSLAGGNQPQHF. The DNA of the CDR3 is TGCGCCAGCAGCTTAGCAGGAGGCAATCAGCCCCAGCATTTT.

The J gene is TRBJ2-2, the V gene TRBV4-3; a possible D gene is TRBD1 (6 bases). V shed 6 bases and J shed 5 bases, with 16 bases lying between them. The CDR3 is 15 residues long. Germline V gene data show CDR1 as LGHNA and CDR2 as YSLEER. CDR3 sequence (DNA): TGCGCCAGCAGTCACAGGCCAGGGGAGACCGGGGAGCTGTTTTTT. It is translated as CASSHRPGETGELFF.

CDR3 DNA: TGTGCCAGCAGTCAAGGGACAGGTTACGAGCAGTACTTC. This gives the protein CASSQGTGYEQYF. The gene calls are TRBV28 and TRBJ2-5; 8 bases are a match to TRBD1. The DNA end favors TRBJ2-7, so the J call may be wrong. Germline V gene data show CDR1 as MDHEN and CDR2 as SYDVKM. CDR3 length: 13 amino acids.

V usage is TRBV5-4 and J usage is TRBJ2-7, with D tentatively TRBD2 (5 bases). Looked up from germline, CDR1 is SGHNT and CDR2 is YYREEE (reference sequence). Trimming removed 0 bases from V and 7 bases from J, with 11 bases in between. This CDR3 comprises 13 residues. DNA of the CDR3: TGTGCCAGCAGCTTGGAGCGGCACCCGGAGCAGTACTTC. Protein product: CASSLERHPEQYF.

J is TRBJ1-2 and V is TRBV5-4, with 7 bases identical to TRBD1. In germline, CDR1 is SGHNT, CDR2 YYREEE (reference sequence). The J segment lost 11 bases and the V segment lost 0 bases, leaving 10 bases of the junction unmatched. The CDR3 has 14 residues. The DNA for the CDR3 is TGTGCCAGCAGCTTGGATAAGGGGGCGTCTCGATACACCTTC. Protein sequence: CASSLDKGASRYTF.

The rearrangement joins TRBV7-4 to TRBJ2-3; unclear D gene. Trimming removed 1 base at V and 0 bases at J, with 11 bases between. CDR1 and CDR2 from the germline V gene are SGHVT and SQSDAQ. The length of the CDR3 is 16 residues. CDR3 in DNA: TGTGCCAGCAGCTTAGAGGAGCACAGAAGCACAGATACGCAGTATTTT. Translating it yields CASSLEEHRSTDTQYF.

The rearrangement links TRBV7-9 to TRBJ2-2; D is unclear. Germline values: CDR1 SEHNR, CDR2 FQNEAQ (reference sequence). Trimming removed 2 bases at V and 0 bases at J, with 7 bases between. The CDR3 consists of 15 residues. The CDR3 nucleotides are TGTGCCAGCAGCTTAAAGCCCGCGAACACCGGGGAGCTGTTTTTT. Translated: CASSLKPANTGELFF.

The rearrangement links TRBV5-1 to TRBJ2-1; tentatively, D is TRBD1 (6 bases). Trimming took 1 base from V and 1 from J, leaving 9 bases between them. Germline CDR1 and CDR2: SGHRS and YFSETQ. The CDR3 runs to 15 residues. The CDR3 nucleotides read TGCGCCAGCAGCTTGTTAGGGGGTTCCTACAATGAGCAGTTCTTC. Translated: CASSLLGGSYNEQFF.

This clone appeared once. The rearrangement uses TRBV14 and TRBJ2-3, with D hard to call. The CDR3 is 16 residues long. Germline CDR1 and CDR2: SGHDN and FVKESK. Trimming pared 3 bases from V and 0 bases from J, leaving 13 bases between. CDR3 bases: TGTGCCAGCAGCCATTCGCTCTACGGCAGCACAGATACGCAGTATTTT. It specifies CASSHSLYGSTDTQYF.

CDR3 coding DNA: TGTGCCAGTAGTATCGGTCTCGTCGCAGGGGACGAGCAGTACTTC. Translated, it gives CASSIGLVAGDEQYF. The rearrangement links TRBV19 to TRBJ2-7; D perhaps matches TRBD1 (6 bases). Trimming left V 3 bases short and J 5 bases short, with 17 bases between. The CDR3 sequence is 15 residues long. Per germline, CDR1 LNHDA and CDR2 SQIVND (reference sequence).

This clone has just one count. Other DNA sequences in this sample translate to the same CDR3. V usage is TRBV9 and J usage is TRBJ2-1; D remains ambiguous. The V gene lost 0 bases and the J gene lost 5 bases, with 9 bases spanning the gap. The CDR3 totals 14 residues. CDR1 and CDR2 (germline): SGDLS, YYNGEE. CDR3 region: CASSVGGRDNEQFF. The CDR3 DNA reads TGTGCCAGCAGCGTAGGCGGACGAGACAATGAGCAGTTCTTC.

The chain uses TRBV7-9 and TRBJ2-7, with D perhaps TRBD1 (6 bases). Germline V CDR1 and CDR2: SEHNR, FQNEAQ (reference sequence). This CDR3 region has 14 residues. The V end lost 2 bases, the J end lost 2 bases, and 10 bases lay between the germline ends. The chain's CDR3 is CASSLRGKTYEQYF. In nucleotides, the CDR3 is TGTGCCAGCAGCTTAAGGGGGAAGACCTACGAGCAGTACTTC.

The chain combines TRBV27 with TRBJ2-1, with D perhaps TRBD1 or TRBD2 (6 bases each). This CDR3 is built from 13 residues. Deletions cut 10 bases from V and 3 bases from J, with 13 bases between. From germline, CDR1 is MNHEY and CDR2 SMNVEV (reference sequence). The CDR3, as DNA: TGTGCCACTGGGGGGCGTCTCTACAATGAGCAGTTCTTC. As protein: CATGGRLYNEQFF.

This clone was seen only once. CDR3 in DNA: TGTGCCACCAGCAGATGGGACAACAACAATGAGCAGTTCTTC. Encoded protein: CATSRWDNNNEQFF. This rearrangement joins TRBV15 to TRBJ2-1; possibly TRBD1 for D (6 bases). Per the germline V gene, CDR1 is LNHNV and CDR2 is YYDKDF (reference sequence). The CDR3 runs to 14 residues. Trimming took off 2 bases at V and 5 bases at J, with 10 bases between the two ends.

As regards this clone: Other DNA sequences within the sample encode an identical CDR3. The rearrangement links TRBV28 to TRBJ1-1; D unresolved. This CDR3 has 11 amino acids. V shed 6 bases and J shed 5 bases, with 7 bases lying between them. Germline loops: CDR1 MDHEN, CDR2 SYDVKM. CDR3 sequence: CASSLGTEAFF. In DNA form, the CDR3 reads TGTGCCAGCAGCCTAGGGACTGAAGCTTTCTTT.

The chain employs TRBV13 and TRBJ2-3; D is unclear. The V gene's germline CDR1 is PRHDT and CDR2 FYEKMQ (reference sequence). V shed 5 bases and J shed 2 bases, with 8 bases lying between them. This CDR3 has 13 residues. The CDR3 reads CASSPTATDTQYF. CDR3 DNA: TGTGCCAGCAGCCCCACGGCCACAGATACGCAGTATTTT.

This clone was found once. CDR3 loop: CASSLGRAGRSYEQYF. The CDR3 nucleotides are TGTGCCAGCAGTTTAGGGAGGGCGGGACGATCCTACGAGCAGTACTTC. The chain employs TRBV27 and TRBJ2-7, with TRBD2 identical over 7 bases. V shed 2 bases and J 1 base; nucleotides not matched to a gene: 8. Germline CDR1 reads MNHEY; CDR2 reads SMNVEV (reference sequence). The CDR3 consists of 16 residues.

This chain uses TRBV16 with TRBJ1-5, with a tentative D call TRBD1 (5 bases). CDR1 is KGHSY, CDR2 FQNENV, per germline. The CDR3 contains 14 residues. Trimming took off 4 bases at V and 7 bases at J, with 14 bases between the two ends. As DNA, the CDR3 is TGTGCCAGCAGCCCCTACGACAGTTCGCAGCCCCAGCATTTT. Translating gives CASSPYDSSQPQHF.

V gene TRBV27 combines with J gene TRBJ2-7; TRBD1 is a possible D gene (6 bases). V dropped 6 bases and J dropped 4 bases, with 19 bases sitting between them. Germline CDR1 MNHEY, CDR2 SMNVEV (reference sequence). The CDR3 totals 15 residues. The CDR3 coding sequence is TGTGCCAGCAGCGAACAGGGAGTCTATTCGTACGAGCAGTACTTC. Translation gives CASSEQGVYSYEQYF.

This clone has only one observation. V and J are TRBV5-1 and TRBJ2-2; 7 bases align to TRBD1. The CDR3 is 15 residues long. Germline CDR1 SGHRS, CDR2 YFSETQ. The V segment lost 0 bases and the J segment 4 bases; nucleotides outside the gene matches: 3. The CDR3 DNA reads TGCGCCAGCAGCTTGGGGCAGGGGGTCACCGGGGAGCTGTTTTTT. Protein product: CASSLGQGVTGELFF.

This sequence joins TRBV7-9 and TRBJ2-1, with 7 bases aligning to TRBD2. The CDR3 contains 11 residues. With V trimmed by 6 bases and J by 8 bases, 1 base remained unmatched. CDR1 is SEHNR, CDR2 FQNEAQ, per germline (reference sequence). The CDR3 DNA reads TGTGCCAGCAGACGGGGGGATGAGCAGTTCTTC. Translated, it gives CASRRGDEQFF.